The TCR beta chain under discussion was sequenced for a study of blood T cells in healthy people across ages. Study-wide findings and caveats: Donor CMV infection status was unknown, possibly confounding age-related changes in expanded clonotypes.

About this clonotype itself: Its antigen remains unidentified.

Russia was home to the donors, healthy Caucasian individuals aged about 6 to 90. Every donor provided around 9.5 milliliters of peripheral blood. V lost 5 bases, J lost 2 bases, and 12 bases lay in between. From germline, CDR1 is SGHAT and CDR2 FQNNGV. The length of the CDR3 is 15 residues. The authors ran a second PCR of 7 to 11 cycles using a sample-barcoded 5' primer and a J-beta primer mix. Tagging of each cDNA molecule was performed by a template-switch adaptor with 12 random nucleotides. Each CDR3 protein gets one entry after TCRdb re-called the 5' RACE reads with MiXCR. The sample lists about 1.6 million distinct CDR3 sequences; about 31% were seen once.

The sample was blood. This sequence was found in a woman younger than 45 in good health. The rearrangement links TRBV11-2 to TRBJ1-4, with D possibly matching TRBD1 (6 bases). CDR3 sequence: CASSEGGATNEKLFF. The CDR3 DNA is TGTGCCAGCAGCGAAGGGGGGGCGACTAATGAAAAACTGTTTTTT.